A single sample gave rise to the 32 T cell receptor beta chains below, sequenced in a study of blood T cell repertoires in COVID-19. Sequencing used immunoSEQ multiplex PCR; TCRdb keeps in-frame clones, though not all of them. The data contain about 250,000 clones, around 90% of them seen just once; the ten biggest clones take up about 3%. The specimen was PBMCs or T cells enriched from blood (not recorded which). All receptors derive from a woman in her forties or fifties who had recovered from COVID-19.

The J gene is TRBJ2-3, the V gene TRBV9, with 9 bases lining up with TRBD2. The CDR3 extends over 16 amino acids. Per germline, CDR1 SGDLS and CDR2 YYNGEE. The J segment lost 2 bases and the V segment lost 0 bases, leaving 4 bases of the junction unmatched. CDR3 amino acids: CASSVGLAETTDTQYF. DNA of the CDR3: TGTGCCAGCAGCGTAGGACTAGCGGAGACCACAGATACGCAGTATTTT.

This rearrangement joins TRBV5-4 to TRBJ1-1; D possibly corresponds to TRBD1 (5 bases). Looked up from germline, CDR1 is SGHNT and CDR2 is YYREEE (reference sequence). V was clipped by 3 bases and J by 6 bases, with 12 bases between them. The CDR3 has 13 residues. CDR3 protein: CASSWQGFAEAFF. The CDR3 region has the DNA TGTGCCAGCAGCTGGCAGGGTTTCGCTGAAGCTTTCTTT. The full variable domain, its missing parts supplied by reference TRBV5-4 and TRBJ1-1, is ETGVTQSPTHLIKTRGQQVTLRCSSQSGHNTVSWYQQALGQGPQFIFQYYREEENGRGNFPPRFSGLQFPNYSSELNVNALELDDSALYLCASSWQGFAEAFFGQGTRLTVV.

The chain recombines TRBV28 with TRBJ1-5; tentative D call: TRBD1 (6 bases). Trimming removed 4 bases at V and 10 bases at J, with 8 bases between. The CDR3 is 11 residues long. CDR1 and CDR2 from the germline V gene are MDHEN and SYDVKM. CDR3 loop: CASSWDKPQHF. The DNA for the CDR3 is TGTGCCAGCAGTTGGGACAAACCCCAGCATTTT.

The CDR3 DNA follows: TGTGCCAGCTCACCACTGTTCGTGGAGGGCACAGATACGCAGTATTTT. It yields the protein CASSPLFVEGTDTQYF. The chain recombines TRBV18 with TRBJ2-3, with a possible D match to TRBD2 (5 bases). Germline CDR1 KGHSH, CDR2 LQKENI. CDR3 length equals 16 residues. The V gene lost 1 base and the J gene lost 1 base, with 12 bases spanning the gap. The full variable domain, completed using reference TRBV18 and TRBJ2-3, is NAGVMQNPRHLVRRRGQEARLRCSPMKGHSHVYWYRQLPEEGLKFMVYLQKENIIDESGMPKERFSAEFPKEGPSILRIQQVVRGDSAAYFCASSPLFVEGTDTQYFGPGTRLTVL.

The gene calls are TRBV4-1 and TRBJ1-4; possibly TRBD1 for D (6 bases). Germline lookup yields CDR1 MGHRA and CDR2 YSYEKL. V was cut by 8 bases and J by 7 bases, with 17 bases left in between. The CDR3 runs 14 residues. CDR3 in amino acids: CASSGNRAGEKLFF. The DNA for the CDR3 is TGCGCCAGCTCCGGAAACAGGGCGGGTGAAAAACTGTTTTTT.

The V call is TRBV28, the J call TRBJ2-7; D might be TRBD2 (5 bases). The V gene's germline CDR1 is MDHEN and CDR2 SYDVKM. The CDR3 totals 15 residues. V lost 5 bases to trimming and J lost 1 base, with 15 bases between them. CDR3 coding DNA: TGTGCCAGCAGTGGCTCGGGGTCTGGATCCTACGAGCAGTACTTC. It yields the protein CASSGSGSGSYEQYF.

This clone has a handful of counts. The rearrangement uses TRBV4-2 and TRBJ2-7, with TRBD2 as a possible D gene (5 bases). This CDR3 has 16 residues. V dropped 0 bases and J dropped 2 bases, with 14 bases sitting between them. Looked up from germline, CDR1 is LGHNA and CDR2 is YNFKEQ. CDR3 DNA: TGTGCCAGCAGCCAAGATGCGGGTCAGTCGACCTACGAGCAGTACTTC. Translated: CASSQDAGQSTYEQYF.

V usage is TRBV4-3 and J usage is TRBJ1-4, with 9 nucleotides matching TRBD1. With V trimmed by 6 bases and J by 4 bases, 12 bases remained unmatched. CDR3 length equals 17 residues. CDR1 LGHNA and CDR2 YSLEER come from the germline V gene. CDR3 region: CASSQTTGGNFNEKLFF. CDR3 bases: TGCGCCAGCAGTCAGACGACAGGGGGGAACTTTAATGAAAAACTGTTTTTT.

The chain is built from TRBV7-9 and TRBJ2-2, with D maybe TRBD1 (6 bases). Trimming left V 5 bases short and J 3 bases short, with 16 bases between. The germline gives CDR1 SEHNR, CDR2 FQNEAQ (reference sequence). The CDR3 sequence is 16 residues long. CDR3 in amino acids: CASSGNRVWDTGELFF. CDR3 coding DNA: TGTGCCAGCAGCGGCAACAGGGTTTGGGACACCGGGGAGCTGTTTTTT.

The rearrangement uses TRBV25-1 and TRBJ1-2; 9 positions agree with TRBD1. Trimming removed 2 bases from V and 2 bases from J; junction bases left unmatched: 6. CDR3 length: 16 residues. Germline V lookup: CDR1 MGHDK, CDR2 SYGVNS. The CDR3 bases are TGTGCCAGCAGTGAAAACTCCGGGACAGGGAACTATGGCTACACCTTC. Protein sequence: CASSENSGTGNYGYTF.

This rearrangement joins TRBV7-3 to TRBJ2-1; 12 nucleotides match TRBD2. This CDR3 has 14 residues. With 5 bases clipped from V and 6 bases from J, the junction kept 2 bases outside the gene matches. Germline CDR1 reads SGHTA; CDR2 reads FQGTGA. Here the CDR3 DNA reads TGTGCCAGCAGCGCGGGACTAGCGGGCAATGAGCAGTTCTTC. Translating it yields CASSAGLAGNEQFF.

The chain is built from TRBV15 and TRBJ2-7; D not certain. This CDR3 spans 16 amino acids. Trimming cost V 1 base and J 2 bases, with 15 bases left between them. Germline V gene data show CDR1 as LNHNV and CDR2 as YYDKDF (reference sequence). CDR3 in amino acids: CATSRGISETTYEQYF. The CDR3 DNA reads TGTGCCACCAGCAGAGGGATCTCGGAGACCACCTACGAGCAGTACTTC.

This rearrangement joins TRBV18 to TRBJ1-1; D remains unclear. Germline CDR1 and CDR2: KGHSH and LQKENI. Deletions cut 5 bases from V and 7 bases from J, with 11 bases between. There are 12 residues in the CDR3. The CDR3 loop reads CASSALLDEAFF. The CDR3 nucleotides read TGTGCCAGCTCAGCATTATTAGATGAAGCTTTCTTT.

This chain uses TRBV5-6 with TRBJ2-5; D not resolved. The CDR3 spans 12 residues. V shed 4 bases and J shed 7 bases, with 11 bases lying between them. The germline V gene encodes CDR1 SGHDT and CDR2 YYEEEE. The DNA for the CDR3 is TGTGCCAGCAGCGGTCTTTCGGGGACCCAGTACTTC. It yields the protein CASSGLSGTQYF.

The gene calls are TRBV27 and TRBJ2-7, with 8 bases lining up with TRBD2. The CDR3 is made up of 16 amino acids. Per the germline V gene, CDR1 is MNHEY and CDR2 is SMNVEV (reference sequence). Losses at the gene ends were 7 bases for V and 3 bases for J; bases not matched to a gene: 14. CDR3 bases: TGTGCCAGCAAGACCGTAGCGGGGAGGTTCTACTACGAGCAGTACTTC. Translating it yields CASKTVAGRFYYEQYF.

CDR3 region: CASRMSSGNTIYF. The CDR3 region has the DNA TGTGCCAGCAGAATGAGTTCTGGAAACACCATATATTTT. The chain combines TRBV2 with TRBJ1-3; D remains unclear. The CDR3 covers 13 residues. Germline V gene lookup returns CDR1 SNHLY and CDR2 FYNNEI. Deletions cut 6 bases from V and 1 base from J, with 7 bases between.

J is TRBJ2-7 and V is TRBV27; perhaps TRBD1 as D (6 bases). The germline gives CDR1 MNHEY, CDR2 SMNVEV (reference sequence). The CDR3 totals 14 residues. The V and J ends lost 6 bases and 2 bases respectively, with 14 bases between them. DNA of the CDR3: TGTGCCAGCAGCACAGGGTCGGTCACCTACGAGCAGTACTTC. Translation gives CASSTGSVTYEQYF.

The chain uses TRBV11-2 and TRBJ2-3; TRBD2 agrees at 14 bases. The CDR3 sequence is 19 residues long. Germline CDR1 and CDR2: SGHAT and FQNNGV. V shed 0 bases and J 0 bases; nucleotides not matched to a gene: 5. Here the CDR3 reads CASSLDGTSGSGSTDTQYF. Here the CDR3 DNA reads TGTGCCAGCAGCTTAGATGGGACTAGCGGGAGTGGGAGCACAGATACGCAGTATTTT.

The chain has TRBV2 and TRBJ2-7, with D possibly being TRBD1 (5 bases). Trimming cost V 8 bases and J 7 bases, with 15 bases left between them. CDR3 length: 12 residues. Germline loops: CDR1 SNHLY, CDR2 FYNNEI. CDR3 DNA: TGTGCCAGCTTTGAAAGGGGCGTGGAGCAGTACTTC. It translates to CASFERGVEQYF. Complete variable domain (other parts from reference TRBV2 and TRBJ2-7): EPEVTQTPSHQVTQMGQEVILRCVPISNHLYFYWYRQILGQKVEFLVSFYNNEISEKSEIFDDQFSVERPDGSNFTLKIRSTKLEDSAMYFCASFERGVEQYFGPGTRLTVT.

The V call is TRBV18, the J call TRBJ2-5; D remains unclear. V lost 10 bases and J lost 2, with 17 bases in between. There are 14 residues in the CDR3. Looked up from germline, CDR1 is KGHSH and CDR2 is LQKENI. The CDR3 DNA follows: TGTGCCACCGCCCCTCCTGGGCCGCAAGAGACCCAGTACTTC. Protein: CATAPPGPQETQYF.

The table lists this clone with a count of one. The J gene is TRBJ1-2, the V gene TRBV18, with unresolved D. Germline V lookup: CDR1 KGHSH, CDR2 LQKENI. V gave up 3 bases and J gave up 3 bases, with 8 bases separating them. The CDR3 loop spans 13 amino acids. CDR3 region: CASSPGEDYGYTF. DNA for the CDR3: TGTGCCAGCTCACCCGGGGAGGACTATGGCTACACCTTC.

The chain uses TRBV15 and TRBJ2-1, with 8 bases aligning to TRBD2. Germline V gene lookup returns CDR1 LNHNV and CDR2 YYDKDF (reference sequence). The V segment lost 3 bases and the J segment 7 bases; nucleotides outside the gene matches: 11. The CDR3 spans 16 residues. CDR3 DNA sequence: TGTGCCACCAGCAGGGGGGGGCTAGCGGGTCGTAATGAGCAGTTCTTC. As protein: CATSRGGLAGRNEQFF.

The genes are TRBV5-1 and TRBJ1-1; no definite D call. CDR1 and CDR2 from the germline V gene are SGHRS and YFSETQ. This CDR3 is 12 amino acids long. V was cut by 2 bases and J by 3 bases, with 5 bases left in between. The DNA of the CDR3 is TGCGCCAGCAGCTTCCCAGACACTGAAGCTTTCTTT. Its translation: CASSFPDTEAFF.

In DNA, the CDR3 is TGTGCCAGCAGACAACAGGGGTCTCGTGCTTCACCCCTCCACTTT. Translating gives CASRQQGSRASPLHF. This chain connects TRBV2 to TRBJ1-6, with 7 bases matching TRBD1. J was trimmed by 9 bases and V by 6 bases; bases with no gene match: 11. This CDR3 region has 15 residues. The germline V gene has CDR1 SNHLY and CDR2 FYNNEI.

The CDR3 here is CASSYPASRYNEQFF. In DNA, the CDR3 is TGTGCCAGCAGTTACCCGGCTAGTCGGTACAATGAGCAGTTCTTC. The chain joins TRBV6-2 or TRBV6-3 to TRBJ2-1; D call uncertain. V lost 2 bases, J lost 4 bases, and 12 bases lay in between. Germline V gives CDR1 MNHEY, CDR2 SVGEGT. CDR3 size: 15 residues.

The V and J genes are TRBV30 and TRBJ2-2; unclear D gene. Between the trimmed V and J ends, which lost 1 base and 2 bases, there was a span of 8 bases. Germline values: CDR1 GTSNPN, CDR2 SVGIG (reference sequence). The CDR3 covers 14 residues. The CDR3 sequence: CAWSGRQNTGELFF. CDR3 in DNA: TGTGCCTGGAGTGGCAGGCAAAACACCGGGGAGCTGTTTTTT.

CDR3 coding DNA: TGTGCCAGCAGCCCCGGGCCTCCAGGGTCACCCCTCCACTTT. Its protein is CASSPGPPGSPLHF. The chain joins TRBV7-9 to TRBJ1-6; possibly TRBD1 for D (5 bases). V lost 5 bases to trimming and J lost 10 bases, with 15 bases between them. CDR1 SEHNR and CDR2 FQNEAQ come from the germline V gene (reference sequence). The CDR3 runs to 14 residues.

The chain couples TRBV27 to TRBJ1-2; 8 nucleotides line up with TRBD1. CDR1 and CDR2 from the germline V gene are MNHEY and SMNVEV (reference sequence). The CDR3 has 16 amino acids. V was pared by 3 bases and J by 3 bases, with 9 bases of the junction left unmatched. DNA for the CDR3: TGTGCCAGCAGTTTGGTTTCAGGGGGCGCACACTATGGCTACACCTTC. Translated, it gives CASSLVSGGAHYGYTF.

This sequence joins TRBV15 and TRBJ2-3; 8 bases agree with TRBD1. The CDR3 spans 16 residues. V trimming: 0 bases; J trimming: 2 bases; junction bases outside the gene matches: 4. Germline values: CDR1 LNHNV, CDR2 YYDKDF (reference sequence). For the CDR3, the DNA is TGTGCCACCAGCAGAGATGCAGGGGGCAACACAGATACGCAGTATTTT. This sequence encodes CATSRDAGGNTDTQYF.

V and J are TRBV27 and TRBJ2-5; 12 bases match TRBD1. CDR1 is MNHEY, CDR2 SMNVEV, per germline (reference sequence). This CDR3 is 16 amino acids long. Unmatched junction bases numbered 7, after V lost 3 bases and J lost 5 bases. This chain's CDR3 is CASSFIPGQGAETQYF. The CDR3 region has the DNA TGTGCCAGCAGTTTTATACCGGGACAGGGGGCTGAGACCCAGTACTTC.

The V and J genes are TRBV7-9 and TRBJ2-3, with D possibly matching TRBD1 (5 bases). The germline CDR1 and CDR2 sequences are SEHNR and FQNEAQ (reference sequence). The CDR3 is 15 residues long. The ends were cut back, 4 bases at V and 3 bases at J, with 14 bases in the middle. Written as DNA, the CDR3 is TGTGCCAGCAGCTCCCCAGGGTTACGGACAGATACGCAGTATTTT. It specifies CASSSPGLRTDTQYF.

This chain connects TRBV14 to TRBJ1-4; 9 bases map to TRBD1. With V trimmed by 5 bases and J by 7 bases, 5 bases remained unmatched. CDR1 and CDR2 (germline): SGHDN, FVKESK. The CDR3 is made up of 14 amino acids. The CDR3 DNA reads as TGTGCCAGCAGCTTACAGGGGGCTCGTGAAAAACTGTTTTTT. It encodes CASSLQGAREKLFF. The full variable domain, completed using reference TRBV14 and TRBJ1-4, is EAGVTQFPSHSVIEKGQTVTLRCDPISGHDNLYWYRRVMGKEIKFLLHFVKESKQDESGMPNNRFLAERTGGTYSTLKVQPAELEDSGVYFCASSLQGAREKLFFGSGTQLSVL.